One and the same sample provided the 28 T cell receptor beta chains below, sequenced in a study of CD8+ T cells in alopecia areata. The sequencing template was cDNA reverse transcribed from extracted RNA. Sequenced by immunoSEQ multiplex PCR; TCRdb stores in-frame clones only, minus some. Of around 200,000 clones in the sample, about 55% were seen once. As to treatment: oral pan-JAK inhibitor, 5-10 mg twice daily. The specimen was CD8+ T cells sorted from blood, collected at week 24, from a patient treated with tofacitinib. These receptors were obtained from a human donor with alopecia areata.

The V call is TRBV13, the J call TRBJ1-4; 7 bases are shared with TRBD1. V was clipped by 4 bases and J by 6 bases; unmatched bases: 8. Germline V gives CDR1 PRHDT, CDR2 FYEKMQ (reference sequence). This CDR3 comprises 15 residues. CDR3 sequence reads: CASSSRQGMDEKLFF. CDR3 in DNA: TGTGCCAGCAGCTCAAGACAGGGTATGGATGAAAAACTGTTTTTT.

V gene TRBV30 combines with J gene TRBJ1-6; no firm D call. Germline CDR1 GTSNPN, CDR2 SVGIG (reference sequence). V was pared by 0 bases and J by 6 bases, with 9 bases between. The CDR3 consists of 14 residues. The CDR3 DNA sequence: TGTGCCTGGAGTGTACTGCAGACTAATTCACCCCTCCACTTT. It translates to CAWSVLQTNSPLHF.

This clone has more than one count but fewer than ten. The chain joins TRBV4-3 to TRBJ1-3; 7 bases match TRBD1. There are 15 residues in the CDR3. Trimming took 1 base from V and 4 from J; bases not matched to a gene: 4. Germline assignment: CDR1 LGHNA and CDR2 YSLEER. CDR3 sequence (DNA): TGCGCCAGCAGCCAAGGTACAGGGGAAGGAAACACCATATATTTT. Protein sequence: CASSQGTGEGNTIYF.

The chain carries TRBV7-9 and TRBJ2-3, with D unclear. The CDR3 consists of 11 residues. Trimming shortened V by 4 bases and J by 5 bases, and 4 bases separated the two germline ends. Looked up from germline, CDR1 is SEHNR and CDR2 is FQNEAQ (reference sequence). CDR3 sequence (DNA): TGTGCCAGCAGCTCGCTAGATACGCAGTATTTT. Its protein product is CASSSLDTQYF.

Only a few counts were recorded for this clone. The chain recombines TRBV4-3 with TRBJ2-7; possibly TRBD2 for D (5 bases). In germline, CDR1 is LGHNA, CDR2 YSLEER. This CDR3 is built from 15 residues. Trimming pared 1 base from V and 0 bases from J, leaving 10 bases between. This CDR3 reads CASSQGYGSSYEQYF. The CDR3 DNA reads TGCGCCAGCAGCCAAGGGTATGGGAGCTCCTACGAGCAGTACTTC.

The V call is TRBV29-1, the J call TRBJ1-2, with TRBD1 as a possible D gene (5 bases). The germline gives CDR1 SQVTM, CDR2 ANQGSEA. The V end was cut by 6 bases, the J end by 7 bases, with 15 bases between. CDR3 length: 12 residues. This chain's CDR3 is CSVPGSSSGYTF. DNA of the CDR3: TGCAGCGTACCAGGGTCGTCCAGTGGCTACACCTTC.

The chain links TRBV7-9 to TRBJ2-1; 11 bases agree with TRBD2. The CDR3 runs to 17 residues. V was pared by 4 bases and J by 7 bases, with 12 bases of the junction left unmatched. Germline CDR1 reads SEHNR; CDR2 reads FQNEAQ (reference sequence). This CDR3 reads CASSSPLSSGGSNEQFF. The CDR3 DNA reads TGTGCCAGCAGCTCTCCCTTGTCTAGCGGGGGGTCGAATGAGCAGTTCTTC.

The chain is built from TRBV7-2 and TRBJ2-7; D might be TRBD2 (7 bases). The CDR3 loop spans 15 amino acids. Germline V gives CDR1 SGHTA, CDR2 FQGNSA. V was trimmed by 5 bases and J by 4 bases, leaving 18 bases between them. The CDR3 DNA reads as TGTGCCAGCAGCGACGAGGGCGGGGGCCGATACGAGCAGTACTTC. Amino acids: CASSDEGGGRYEQYF.

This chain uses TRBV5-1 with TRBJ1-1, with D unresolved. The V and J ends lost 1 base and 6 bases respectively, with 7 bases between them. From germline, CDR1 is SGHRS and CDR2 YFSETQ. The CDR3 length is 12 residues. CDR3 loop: CASSLIGPEAFF. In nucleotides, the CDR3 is TGCGCCAGCAGCTTGATAGGGCCTGAAGCTTTCTTT.

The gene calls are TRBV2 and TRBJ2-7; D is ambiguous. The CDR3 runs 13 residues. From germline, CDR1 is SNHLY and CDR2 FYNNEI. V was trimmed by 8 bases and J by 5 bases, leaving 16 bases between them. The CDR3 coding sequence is TGTGCCAGCGGAACACGACTCACTGACGAGCAGTACTTC. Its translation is CASGTRLTDEQYF.

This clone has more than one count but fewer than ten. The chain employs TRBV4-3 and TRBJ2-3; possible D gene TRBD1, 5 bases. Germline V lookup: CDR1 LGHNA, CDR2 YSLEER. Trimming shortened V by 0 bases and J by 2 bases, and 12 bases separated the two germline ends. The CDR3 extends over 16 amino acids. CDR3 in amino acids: CASSQDSAGSTDTQYF. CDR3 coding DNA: TGCGCCAGCAGCCAAGATTCGGCAGGGTCCACAGATACGCAGTATTTT.

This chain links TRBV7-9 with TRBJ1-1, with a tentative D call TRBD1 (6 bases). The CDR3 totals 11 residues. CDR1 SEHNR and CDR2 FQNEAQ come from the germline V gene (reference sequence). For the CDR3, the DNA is TGTGCTGGGGGCGGAAACACTGAAGCTTTCTTT. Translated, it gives CAGGGNTEAFF.

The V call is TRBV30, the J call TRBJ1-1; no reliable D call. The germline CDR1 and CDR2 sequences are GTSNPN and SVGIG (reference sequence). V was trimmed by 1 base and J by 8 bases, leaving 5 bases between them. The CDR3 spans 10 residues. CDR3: CAWSETEAFF. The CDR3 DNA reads TGTGCCTGGAGTGAAACCGAAGCTTTCTTT.

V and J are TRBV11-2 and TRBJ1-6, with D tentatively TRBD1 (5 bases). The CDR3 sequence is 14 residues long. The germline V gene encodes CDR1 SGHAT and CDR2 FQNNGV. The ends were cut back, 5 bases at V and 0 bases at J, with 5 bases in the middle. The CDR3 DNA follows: TGTGCCAGCAGCGGGGGCTCCTATAATTCACCCCTCCACTTT. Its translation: CASSGGSYNSPLHF.

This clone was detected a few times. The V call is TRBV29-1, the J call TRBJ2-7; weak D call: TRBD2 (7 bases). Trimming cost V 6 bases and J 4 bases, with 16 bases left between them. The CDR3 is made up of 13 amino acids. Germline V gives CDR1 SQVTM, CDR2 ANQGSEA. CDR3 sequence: CSVEGGAVYEQYF. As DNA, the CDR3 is TGCAGCGTCGAGGGGGGGGCAGTTTACGAGCAGTACTTC.

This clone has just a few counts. Here the CDR3 reads CASSLEEYTGELFF. The CDR3 bases are TGTGCCAGCAGCTTGGAGGAGTACACCGGGGAGCTGTTTTTT. The rearrangement links TRBV5-5 to TRBJ2-2; D is ambiguous. V gave up 0 bases and J gave up 3 bases, with 6 bases separating them. Germline assignment: CDR1 SGHKS and CDR2 YYEKEE (reference sequence). This CDR3 spans 14 amino acids.

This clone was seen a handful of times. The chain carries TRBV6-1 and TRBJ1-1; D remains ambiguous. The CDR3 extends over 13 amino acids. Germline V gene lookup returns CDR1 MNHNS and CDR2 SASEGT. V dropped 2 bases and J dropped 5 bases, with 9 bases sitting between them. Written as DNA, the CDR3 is TGTGCCAGCAGTGAAATACGAGGGACTGAAGCTTTCTTT. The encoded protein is CASSEIRGTEAFF.

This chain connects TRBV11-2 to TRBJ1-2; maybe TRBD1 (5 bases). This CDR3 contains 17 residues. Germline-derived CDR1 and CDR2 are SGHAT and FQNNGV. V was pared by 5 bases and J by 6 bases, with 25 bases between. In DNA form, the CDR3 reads TGTGCCAGCAGCCCGATCCCCTCGACAGATCTTTCGGATGGCTACACCTTC. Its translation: CASSPIPSTDLSDGYTF.

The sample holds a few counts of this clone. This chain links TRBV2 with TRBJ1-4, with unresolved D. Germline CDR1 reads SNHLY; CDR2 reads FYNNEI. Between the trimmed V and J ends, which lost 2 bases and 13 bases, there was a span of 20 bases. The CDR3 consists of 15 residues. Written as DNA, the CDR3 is TGTGCCAGCAGTGAACGGGCGACACCGTCCCCTCTACTGTTTTTT. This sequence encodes CASSERATPSPLLFF.

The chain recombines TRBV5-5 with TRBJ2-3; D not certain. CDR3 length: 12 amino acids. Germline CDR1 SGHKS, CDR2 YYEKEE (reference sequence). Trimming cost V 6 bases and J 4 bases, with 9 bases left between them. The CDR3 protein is CASKVVPDTQYF. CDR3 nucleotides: TGTGCCAGCAAGGTGGTCCCAGATACGCAGTATTTT.

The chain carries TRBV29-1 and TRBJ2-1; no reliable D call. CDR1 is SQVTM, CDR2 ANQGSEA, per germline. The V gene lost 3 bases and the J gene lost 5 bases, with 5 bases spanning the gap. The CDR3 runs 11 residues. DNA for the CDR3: TGCAGCGTTGATCAAGACAATGAGCAGTTCTTC. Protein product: CSVDQDNEQFF.

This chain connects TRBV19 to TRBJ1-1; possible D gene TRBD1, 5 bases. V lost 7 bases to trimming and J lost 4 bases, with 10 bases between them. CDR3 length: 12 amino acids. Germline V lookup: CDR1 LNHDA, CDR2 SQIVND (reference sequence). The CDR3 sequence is CASTTGSTEAFF. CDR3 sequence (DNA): TGTGCCAGTACAACAGGTTCCACTGAAGCTTTCTTT. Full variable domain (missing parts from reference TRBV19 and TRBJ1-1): DGGITQSPKYLFRKEGQNVTLSCEQNLNHDAMYWYRQDPGQGLRLIYYSQIVNDFQKGDIAEGYSVSREKKESFPLTVTSAQKNPTAFYLCASTTGSTEAFFGQGTRLTVV.

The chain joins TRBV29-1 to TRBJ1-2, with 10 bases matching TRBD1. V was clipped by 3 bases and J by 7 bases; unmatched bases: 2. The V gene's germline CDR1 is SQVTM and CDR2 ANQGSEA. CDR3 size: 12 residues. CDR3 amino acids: CSVETGGSGYTF. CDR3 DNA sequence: TGCAGCGTTGAGACAGGGGGCTCTGGCTACACCTTC.

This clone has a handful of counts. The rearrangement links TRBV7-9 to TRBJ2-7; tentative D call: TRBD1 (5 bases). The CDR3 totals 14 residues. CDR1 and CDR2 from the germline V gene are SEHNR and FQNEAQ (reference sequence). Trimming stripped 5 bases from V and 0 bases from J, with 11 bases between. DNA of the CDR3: TGTGCCAGCAGCACGACAGACCACTCCTACGAGCAGTACTTC. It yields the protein CASSTTDHSYEQYF.

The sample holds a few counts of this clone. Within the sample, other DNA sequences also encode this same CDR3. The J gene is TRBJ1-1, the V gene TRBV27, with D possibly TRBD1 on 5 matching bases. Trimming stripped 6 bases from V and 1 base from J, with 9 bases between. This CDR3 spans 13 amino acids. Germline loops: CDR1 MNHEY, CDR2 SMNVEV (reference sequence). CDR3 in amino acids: CASRETGNTEAFF. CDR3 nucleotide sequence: TGTGCCAGCAGGGAAACAGGGAACACTGAAGCTTTCTTT.

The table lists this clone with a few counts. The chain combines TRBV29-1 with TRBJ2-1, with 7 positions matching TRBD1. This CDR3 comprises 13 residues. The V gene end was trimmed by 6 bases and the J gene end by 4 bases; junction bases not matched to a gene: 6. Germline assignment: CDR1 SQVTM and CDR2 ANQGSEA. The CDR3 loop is CSVSGQRYNEQFF. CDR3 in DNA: TGCAGCGTGTCGGGACAGCGATACAATGAGCAGTTCTTC.

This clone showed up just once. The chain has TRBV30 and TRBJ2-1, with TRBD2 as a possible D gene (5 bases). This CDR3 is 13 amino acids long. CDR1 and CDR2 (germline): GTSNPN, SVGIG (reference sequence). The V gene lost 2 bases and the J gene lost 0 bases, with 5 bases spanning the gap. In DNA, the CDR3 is TGTGCCTGGAGTCGGGACTCCTACAATGAGCAGTTCTTC. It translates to CAWSRDSYNEQFF.

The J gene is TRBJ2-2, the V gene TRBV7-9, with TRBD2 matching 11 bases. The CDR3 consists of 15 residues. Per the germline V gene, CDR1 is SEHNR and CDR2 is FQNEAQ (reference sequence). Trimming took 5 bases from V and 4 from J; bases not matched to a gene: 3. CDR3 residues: CASSRLAGTTGELFF. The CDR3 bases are TGTGCCAGCAGCCGACTAGCGGGGACCACCGGGGAGCTGTTTTTT.